The 16 T cell receptor beta chains presented below share a single source sample, sequenced in a study of OX40 agonist ivuxolimab in advanced cancers. Profiling relied on immunoSEQ multiplex PCR, and the TCRdb table lists in-frame clones only, not all of them. The sample yields approximately 79,000 clones, 85% to 90% seen once. Sequencing used CD4+ or CD8+ T cells sorted from blood, obtained in a trial of the OX40 agonist ivuxolimab. The receptor source for this set is an adult with an advanced solid tumor such as melanoma, head and neck, liver or kidney cancer.

The chain is built from TRBV5-1 and TRBJ2-3; D possibly uses TRBD1 or TRBD2 (5 bases each). Germline V CDR1 and CDR2: SGHRS, YFSETQ. V dropped 0 bases and J dropped 0 bases, with 5 bases sitting between them. The CDR3 runs to 14 residues. CDR3 region: CASSLGDSTDTQYF. In DNA, the CDR3 is TGCGCCAGCAGCTTGGGGGACAGCACAGATACGCAGTATTTT.

The chain recombines TRBV7-9 with TRBJ2-1, with no clear D. Looked up from germline, CDR1 is SEHNR and CDR2 is FQNEAQ (reference sequence). V was clipped by 3 bases and J by 9 bases, with 9 bases between them. The CDR3 loop spans 12 amino acids. For the CDR3, the DNA is TGTGCCAGCAGCTTTGTGGGTTTTGAGCAGTTCTTC. It codes for CASSFVGFEQFF.

V and J are TRBV6-5 and TRBJ2-5; 7 positions match TRBD2. CDR3 length equals 13 residues. CDR1 and CDR2 from the germline V gene are MNHEY and SVGAGI. J lost 3 bases, V lost 8 bases, and 6 bases had no gene match. The CDR3 region is CASAPGLKETQYF. CDR3 DNA sequence: TGTGCCAGCGCCCCGGGACTAAAAGAGACCCAGTACTTC.

This clone was observed a few times. V and J are TRBV30 and TRBJ1-1; D is ambiguous. The CDR3 has 12 residues. Between the trimmed V and J ends, which lost 3 bases and 0 bases, there was a span of 5 bases. Germline CDR1 GTSNPN, CDR2 SVGIG (reference sequence). The CDR3 spells CAWSSMNTEAFF. Here the CDR3 DNA reads TGTGCCTGGAGCAGCATGAACACTGAAGCTTTCTTT.

The rearrangement uses TRBV4-1 and TRBJ1-6; 8 nucleotides agree with TRBD1. V was pared by 2 bases and J by 5 bases, with 8 bases of the junction left unmatched. This CDR3 is 17 amino acids long. CDR1 is MGHRA and CDR2 is YSYEKL in the germline V gene. CDR3 DNA sequence: TGCGCCAGCAGCCAAAAAAGCGGGACAGGAGATAATTCACCCCTCCACTTT. Protein product: CASSQKSGTGDNSPLHF.

J is TRBJ2-5 and V is TRBV30; TRBD2 agrees at 10 bases. Germline lookup yields CDR1 GTSNPN and CDR2 SVGIG (reference sequence). CDR3 length equals 14 residues. V was pared by 3 bases and J by 4 bases, with 5 bases of the junction left unmatched. CDR3 protein: CAWSVASGGETQYF. CDR3 nucleotides: TGTGCCTGGAGCGTGGCTAGCGGGGGAGAGACCCAGTACTTC.

The chain employs TRBV4-2 and TRBJ2-7, with D hard to call. The germline gives CDR1 LGHNA, CDR2 YNFKEQ. V was pared by 0 bases and J by 0 bases, with 9 bases between. The CDR3 totals 15 residues. The CDR3 here is CASSQDPISSYEQYF. CDR3 in DNA: TGTGCCAGCAGCCAAGACCCCATTAGCTCCTACGAGCAGTACTTC.

The chain links TRBV5-1 to TRBJ1-1, with D possibly matching TRBD1 (6 bases). The V and J ends lost 6 bases and 4 bases respectively, with 13 bases between them. CDR3 length: 13 residues. Looked up from germline, CDR1 is SGHRS and CDR2 is YFSETQ. This CDR3 is CASKQGEVTEAFF. CDR3 bases: TGCGCCAGCAAACAGGGAGAAGTCACTGAAGCTTTCTTT.

The chain joins TRBV4-2 to TRBJ2-1, with 9 bases identical to TRBD2. J was trimmed by 7 bases and V by 1 base; bases with no gene match: 8. The CDR3 contains 16 residues. The germline V gene has CDR1 LGHNA and CDR2 YNFKEQ. CDR3 amino acids: CASSQALAGSVNEQFF. The CDR3 DNA follows: TGTGCCAGCAGCCAAGCGCTAGCGGGATCTGTGAATGAGCAGTTCTTC.

This clone was seen more than once but under ten times. The chain carries TRBV7-2 and TRBJ1-1; tentative D call: TRBD1 (5 bases). Germline lookup yields CDR1 SGHTA and CDR2 FQGNSA. The V and J ends lost 1 base and 7 bases respectively, with 7 bases between them. The length of the CDR3 is 12 residues. CDR3 amino acids: CASSLGGDEAFF. CDR3 DNA sequence: TGTGCCAGCAGCTTAGGAGGGGATGAAGCTTTCTTT.

The chain combines TRBV7-2 with TRBJ2-1; D is perhaps TRBD1 (6 bases). CDR3 size: 14 residues. Trimming pared 1 base from V and 4 bases from J, leaving 8 bases between. Germline V gives CDR1 SGHTA, CDR2 FQGNSA. This CDR3 is CASSLGQDYNEQFF. CDR3 bases: TGTGCCAGCAGCTTAGGACAGGATTACAATGAGCAGTTCTTC.

The chain links TRBV7-2 to TRBJ2-7; 7 bases fit TRBD1. CDR1 and CDR2 (germline): SGHTA, FQGNSA. The CDR3 loop spans 14 amino acids. The trim removed 6 bases at V and 3 bases at J, leaving 8 bases unmatched. The chain's CDR3 is CASRRGGVDYEQYF. The CDR3 coding sequence is TGTGCCAGCAGACGAGGGGGCGTCGACTACGAGCAGTACTTC.

V and J are TRBV30 and TRBJ1-2; the D is unclear. The CDR3 contains 13 residues. In germline, CDR1 is GTSNPN, CDR2 SVGIG (reference sequence). With 0 bases removed from V and 4 bases from J, the gap between germline ends came to 9 bases. The CDR3 loop is CAWSVDGTYGYTF. CDR3 DNA sequence: TGTGCCTGGAGTGTTGACGGAACCTATGGCTACACCTTC. Full variable domain (outside the CDR3, taken from reference TRBV30 and TRBJ1-2): SQTIHQWPATLVQPVGSPLSLECTVEGTSNPNLYWYRQAAGRGLQLLFYSVGIGQISSEVPQNLSASRPQDRQFILSSKKLLLSDSGFYLCAWSVDGTYGYTFGSGTRLTVV.

This chain uses TRBV18 with TRBJ1-3; D ambiguous. CDR1 KGHSH and CDR2 LQKENI come from the germline V gene. CDR3 size: 15 residues. Trimming stripped 6 bases from V and 1 base from J, with 13 bases between. CDR3 coding DNA: TGTGCCAGCTCGGGCGGCGTCGGGTCTGGAAACACCATATATTTT. This codes for CASSGGVGSGNTIYF.

This clone was observed a few times. The chain uses TRBV29-1 and TRBJ1-1, with D hard to call. The CDR3 runs to 15 residues. Per germline, CDR1 SQVTM and CDR2 ANQGSEA. The germline V and J ends were trimmed by 1 base and 6 bases, with 18 bases remaining between them. The CDR3 bases are TGCAGCGTTGAAGGTCCAGGAGGGAGGGCTTCTGAAGCTTTCTTT. It translates to CSVEGPGGRASEAFF.

The V gene is TRBV28, the J gene TRBJ1-1; tentatively, D is TRBD1 (6 bases). The length of the CDR3 is 14 residues. Germline loops: CDR1 MDHEN, CDR2 SYDVKM. V lost 6 bases to trimming and J lost 0 bases, with 11 bases between them. The CDR3 DNA is TGTGCCAGCAGAAGGGACACTTTGAACACTGAAGCTTTCTTT. Translated: CASRRDTLNTEAFF.